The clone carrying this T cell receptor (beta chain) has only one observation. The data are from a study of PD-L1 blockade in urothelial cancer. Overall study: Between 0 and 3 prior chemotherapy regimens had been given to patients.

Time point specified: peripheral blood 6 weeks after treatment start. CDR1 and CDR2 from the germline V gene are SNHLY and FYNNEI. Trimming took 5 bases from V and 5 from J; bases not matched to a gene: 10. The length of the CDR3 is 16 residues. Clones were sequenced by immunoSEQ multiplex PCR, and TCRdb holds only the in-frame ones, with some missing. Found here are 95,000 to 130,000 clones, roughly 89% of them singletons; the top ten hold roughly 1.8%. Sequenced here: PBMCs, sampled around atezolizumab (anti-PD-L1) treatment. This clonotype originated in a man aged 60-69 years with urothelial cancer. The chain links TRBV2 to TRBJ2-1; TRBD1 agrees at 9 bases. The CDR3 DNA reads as TGTGCCAGCAGTCCGGTTGACAGGGGGGGGGACAATGAGCAGTTCTTC. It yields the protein CASSPVDRGGDNEQFF.